The text below deals with one T cell receptor (beta chain). The Seattle patients, enrolled during active infection, were followed longitudinally. This CDR3 comprises 17 residues. Per germline, CDR1 SGHAT and CDR2 FQNNGV. Unmatched junction bases numbered 11, after V lost 5 bases and J lost 0 bases. This entry belongs to a study of blood T cell repertoires in COVID-19. The method was immunoSEQ multiplex PCR; TCRdb's version includes in-frame clones alone and lacks a portion of them. The sample has roughly 440,000 clones, around 89% seen once. The chain carries TRBV11-2 and TRBJ2-7; 9 bases align to TRBD2. Sequencing input: peripheral blood. This TCR was recovered from a woman aged 45 to 65 with COVID-19, enrolled during active disease. The DNA of the CDR3 is TGTGCCAGCAGCCCCCGAACCACTAGCGGGCCCTCCTACGAGCAGTACTTC. It codes for CASSPRTTSGPSYEQYF.